This T cell receptor (beta chain) was sequenced during a study of beta chain features in type 1 diabetes. CDR1 is MDHEN, CDR2 SYDVKM, per germline. This CDR3 contains 14 residues. V lost 1 base, J lost 8 bases, and 14 bases lay in between. Each sorted population was over 98% pure. Concerning this clone: Its target is not known.

Isolated RNA was reverse transcribed in full, so expressed TCRB transcripts were sequenced. Data came from immunoSEQ multiplex PCR; TCRdb stores just in-frame clones and leaves some out. The sample yields roughly 300,000 clones, roughly 9% seen once. General observations from the study: Patients showed naive, central memory and Treg TCRB repertoires that appeared more similar than those of healthy donors. Moderately but significantly shorter TCRB CDR3s were found in Type 1 diabetes patients in all four CD4+ subsets.

Sequences were obtained from central memory CD4+ T cells from blood. This receptor was identified in a young man with type 1 diabetes. J is TRBJ1-2 and V is TRBV28, with D tentatively TRBD1 (5 bases). CDR3 sequence (DNA): TGTGCCAGCAGTTTATCAGCAGGGCTTAACGGCTACACCTTC. This codes for CASSLSAGLNGYTF.